One sample yielded the 13 T cell receptor beta chains listed below, sequenced in a study of blood T cell repertoires in COVID-19. TCRdb's copy holds only in-frame clones and misses some; the assay was immunoSEQ multiplex PCR. Seen here are over 95,000 clones, about 88% observed once, and the top ten hold over 6.5%. The sample was peripheral blood. The receptor source for this set is a woman aged 70-85 years who had recovered from COVID-19.

This clone has ten or more counts. Other DNA sequences within the sample encode an identical CDR3. V and J are TRBV18 and TRBJ1-2; 8 bases line up with TRBD1. The V gene end was trimmed by 2 bases and the J gene end by 8 bases; junction bases not matched to a gene: 4. The length of the CDR3 is 13 residues. Germline loops: CDR1 KGHSH, CDR2 LQKENI. The CDR3 nucleotides read TGTGCCAGCTCACCAGGACAGGGTGAGGGCTACACCTTC. This gives the protein CASSPGQGEGYTF.

The chain combines TRBV18 with TRBJ1-2; no reliable D call. The germline V gene encodes CDR1 KGHSH and CDR2 LQKENI. V shed 3 bases and J shed 5 bases, with 19 bases lying between them. This CDR3 spans 16 amino acids. The CDR3 DNA reads as TGTGCCAGCTCACCCCCCGACACTCCGGGGTTATATGGCTACACCTTC. Translated, it gives CASSPPDTPGLYGYTF.

This clone was found once. The V and J genes are TRBV28 and TRBJ1-5; 8 bases line up with TRBD1. Germline loops: CDR1 MDHEN, CDR2 SYDVKM. Losses at the gene ends were 3 bases for V and 0 bases for J; bases not matched to a gene: 10. This CDR3 has 18 residues. In DNA, the CDR3 is TGTGCCAGCAGTTTTGACAGGGGCCTTCTCTATAGCAATCAGCCCCAGCATTTT. It codes for CASSFDRGLLYSNQPQHF.

V is TRBV7-9 and J is TRBJ1-1; 7 bases map to TRBD1. The V segment lost 5 bases and the J segment 1 base; nucleotides outside the gene matches: 10. The CDR3 runs 16 residues. Per germline, CDR1 SEHNR and CDR2 FQNEAQ (reference sequence). CDR3 DNA sequence: TGTGCCAGCAGCACGACAGGGACAATCCCGAACACTGAAGCTTTCTTT. Encoded protein: CASSTTGTIPNTEAFF.

The V and J genes are TRBV5-1 and TRBJ2-2; D gene unclear. The germline gives CDR1 SGHRS, CDR2 YFSETQ. Trimming stripped 2 bases from V and 4 bases from J, with 12 bases between. This CDR3 comprises 15 residues. The CDR3 spells CASSFGSAGTGELFF. The CDR3 coding sequence is TGCGCCAGCAGCTTCGGGTCAGCCGGCACCGGGGAGCTGTTTTTT.

The genes are TRBV28 and TRBJ1-4; no firm D call. V gave up 2 bases and J gave up 3 bases, with 13 bases separating them. The CDR3 consists of 16 residues. Germline lookup yields CDR1 MDHEN and CDR2 SYDVKM. CDR3 sequence: CASSLLLEGPNEKLFF. For the CDR3, the DNA is TGTGCCAGCAGTTTACTCTTGGAGGGCCCTAATGAAAAACTGTTTTTT.

This clone was counted a single time. V and J are TRBV6-5 and TRBJ2-1; 8 nucleotides line up with TRBD2. The germline CDR1 and CDR2 sequences are MNHEY and SVGAGI. Trimming took 4 bases from V and 3 from J; bases not matched to a gene: 8. The CDR3 extends over 16 amino acids. In DNA, the CDR3 is TGTGCCAGCAGTTCAATAGCGGGGAAGATCTACAATGAGCAGTTCTTC. This gives the protein CASSSIAGKIYNEQFF.

This clone was found once. The chain carries TRBV9 and TRBJ2-5; D perhaps matches TRBD2 (6 bases). Trimming stripped 0 bases from V and 4 bases from J, with 16 bases between. The CDR3 is 16 residues long. The germline gives CDR1 SGDLS, CDR2 YYNGEE. The CDR3 DNA reads as TGTGCCAGCAGCGTAGACCCGGACTACCTGGGAGAGACCCAGTACTTC. It yields the protein CASSVDPDYLGETQYF.

J is TRBJ2-3 and V is TRBV19; 7 bases match TRBD2. The CDR3 covers 15 residues. Trimming took 0 bases from V and 4 from J; bases not matched to a gene: 4. Germline assignment: CDR1 LNHDA and CDR2 SQIVND (reference sequence). The CDR3 loop reads CASSIEGLRADTQYF. DNA of the CDR3: TGTGCCAGTAGTATAGAGGGACTAAGGGCAGATACGCAGTATTTT. The complete variable domain, with remaining parts taken from reference TRBV19 and TRBJ2-3, reads DGGITQSPKYLFRKEGQNVTLSCEQNLNHDAMYWYRQDPGQGLRLIYYSQIVNDFQKGDIAEGYSVSREKKESFPLTVTSAQKNPTAFYLCASSIEGLRADTQYFGPGTRLTVL.

J is TRBJ1-1 and V is TRBV5-4; weak D call: TRBD1 (5 bases). This CDR3 contains 14 residues. V was shortened by 6 bases and J by 2 bases, with 14 bases between the two germline ends. The germline CDR1 and CDR2 sequences are SGHNT and YYREEE (reference sequence). CDR3 sequence: CASINAGINTEAFF. DNA of the CDR3: TGTGCCAGCATCAATGCAGGGATAAACACTGAAGCTTTCTTT. Complete variable domain (other parts from reference TRBV5-4 and TRBJ1-1): ETGVTQSPTHLIKTRGQQVTLRCSSQSGHNTVSWYQQALGQGPQFIFQYYREEENGRGNFPPRFSGLQFPNYSSELNVNALELDDSALYLCASINAGINTEAFFGQGTRLTVV.

This chain joins TRBV5-1 and TRBJ2-3; 8 bases are a match to TRBD1. The V gene end was trimmed by 4 bases and the J gene end by 4 bases; junction bases not matched to a gene: 8. CDR1 SGHRS and CDR2 YFSETQ come from the germline V gene. This CDR3 has 15 residues. CDR3 loop: CASSPDRGNSDTQYF. CDR3 DNA: TGCGCCAGCAGCCCCGACAGGGGAAACTCAGATACGCAGTATTTT. Filled out from reference TRBV5-1 and TRBJ2-3, the complete variable domain reads KAGVTQTPRYLIKTRGQQVTLSCSPISGHRSVSWYQQTPGQGLQFLFEYFSETQRNKGNFPGRFSGRQFSNSRSEMNVSTLELGDSALYLCASSPDRGNSDTQYFGPGTRLTVL.

The chain's CDR3 is CASHGYGGSPLHF. The CDR3, as DNA: TGTGCCAGTCATGGATACGGAGGTTCACCCCTCCACTTT. The chain uses TRBV28 and TRBJ1-6, with unresolved D. This CDR3 comprises 13 residues. Germline V gene lookup returns CDR1 MDHEN and CDR2 SYDVKM. V was shortened by 9 bases and J by 9 bases, with 15 bases between the two germline ends.

The chain couples TRBV6-2 or TRBV6-3 to TRBJ1-6; a possible D gene is TRBD1 (5 bases). Germline values: CDR1 MNHEY, CDR2 SVGEGT. Trimming removed 5 bases at V and 8 bases at J, with 10 bases between. This CDR3 is 13 amino acids long. The chain's CDR3 is CASSPTRDSPLHF. The CDR3 DNA reads as TGTGCCAGCAGTCCCACCAGGGATTCACCCCTCCACTTT.